This entry lists 32 T cell receptor beta chains sequenced from one sample in a study of shared clonotypes between healthy human individuals. Here immunoSEQ multiplex PCR was the method, and the copy in TCRdb shows in-frame clones only, minus some. The repertoire holds about 2.4 million clones, with around nine tenths as singletons. Sequenced material: naive CD4+ T cells sorted from blood. Sample subset: CD45RA+ positively selected. These receptors all stem from a man younger than 30 in good health.

V gene TRBV10-3 combines with J gene TRBJ1-2; 9 bases fit TRBD1. Looked up from germline, CDR1 is ENHRY and CDR2 is SYGVKD. The CDR3 runs 15 residues. Trimming removed 3 bases from V and 7 bases from J; junction bases left unmatched: 9. The chain's CDR3 is CAISDGYRGQGGYTF. CDR3 DNA sequence: TGTGCCATCAGTGACGGGTACAGGGGGCAAGGTGGCTACACCTTC.

The genes are TRBV18 and TRBJ2-5; a possible D gene is TRBD2 (6 bases). From germline, CDR1 is KGHSH and CDR2 LQKENI. The CDR3 has 14 residues. Between the trimmed V and J ends, which lost 6 bases and 8 bases, there was a span of 19 bases. The CDR3 here is CASSPSPPGGTQYF. CDR3 coding DNA: TGTGCCAGCTCGCCGTCTCCCCCCGGGGGAACCCAGTACTTC.

The chain carries TRBV10-2 and TRBJ2-3; D gene unclear. The length of the CDR3 is 11 residues. Germline V gene data show CDR1 as WSHSY and CDR2 as SAAADI. V dropped 7 bases and J dropped 5 bases, with 7 bases sitting between them. Written as DNA, the CDR3 is TGCGCCAGCATTCGCGGAGATACGCAGTATTTT. This gives the protein CASIRGDTQYF.

This clone has a single count. V and J are TRBV5-1 and TRBJ2-5; possibly TRBD2 for D (5 bases). Trimming stripped 8 bases from V and 1 base from J, with 9 bases between. Germline values: CDR1 SGHRS, CDR2 YFSETQ. This CDR3 has 12 amino acids. The CDR3 nucleotides read TGCGCCAGTACGGACTCCCAAGAGACCCAGTACTTC. Translated, it gives CASTDSQETQYF. Full variable domain (rest looked up from reference TRBV5-1 and TRBJ2-5): KAGVTQTPRYLIKTRGQQVTLSCSPISGHRSVSWYQQTPGQGLQFLFEYFSETQRNKGNFPGRFSGRQFSNSRSEMNVSTLELGDSALYLCASTDSQETQYFGPGTRLLVL.

Note on this clone: A much larger clonotype is one base distant, so this may be a read error. Different DNA sequences within this sample yield the same CDR3. This sequence joins TRBV6-5 and TRBJ2-7; D call uncertain. The CDR3 has 11 amino acids. The germline V gene encodes CDR1 MNHEY and CDR2 SVGAGI. V lost 6 bases, J lost 1 base, and 4 bases lay in between. CDR3 amino acids: CASSTSYEQYF. CDR3 coding DNA: TGTGCCAGCAGCACTTCCTACGAGCAGTACTTC.

This chain joins TRBV4-1 and TRBJ2-7; D might be TRBD1 or TRBD2, each matching 5 bases. The CDR3 is 15 residues long. Per the germline V gene, CDR1 is MGHRA and CDR2 is YSYEKL. V lost 3 bases and J lost 3, with 15 bases in between. CDR3 region: CASSQTGTGLYEQYF. The CDR3 DNA follows: TGCGCCAGCAGCCAGACCGGGACGGGCCTCTACGAGCAGTACTTC.

The chain employs TRBV19 and TRBJ2-2; 7 nucleotides match TRBD2. The V segment lost 7 bases and the J segment 2 bases; nucleotides outside the gene matches: 7. CDR1 is LNHDA and CDR2 is SQIVND in the germline V gene (reference sequence). This CDR3 is built from 15 residues. This chain's CDR3 is CASIQSGDNTGELFF. The CDR3 coding sequence is TGTGCCAGTATACAGAGCGGGGATAACACCGGGGAGCTGTTTTTT.

V and J are TRBV7-9 and TRBJ2-2; D may correspond to TRBD1 or TRBD2 (5 bases each). With 5 bases removed from V and 1 base from J, the gap between germline ends came to 17 bases. Germline CDR1 SEHNR, CDR2 FQNEAQ (reference sequence). The CDR3 loop spans 17 amino acids. Here the CDR3 DNA reads TGTGCCAGCAGCAGAAGAACCGGGACCATGAACACCGGGGAGCTGTTTTTT. It yields the protein CASSRRTGTMNTGELFF.

The chain joins TRBV19 to TRBJ1-5; D is unresolved. This CDR3 has 15 residues. The V gene's germline CDR1 is LNHDA and CDR2 SQIVND (reference sequence). The V end was cut by 2 bases, the J end by 6 bases, with 14 bases between. The CDR3 loop reads CASSIKPAGSQPQHF. The DNA of the CDR3 is TGTGCCAGTAGTATAAAGCCAGCGGGGAGTCAGCCCCAGCATTTT.

The V call is TRBV15, the J call TRBJ2-5; 7 nucleotides line up with TRBD2. The J call is in doubt because the DNA end fits TRBJ2-7 better. Germline values: CDR1 LNHNV, CDR2 YYDKDF (reference sequence). The CDR3 loop spans 14 amino acids. The CDR3 loop reads CATSRGDYVSEQYF. The CDR3 DNA reads TGTGCCACCAGCCGGGGGGACTACGTGAGCGAGCAGTACTTC.

The chain combines TRBV5-1 with TRBJ2-2, with a tentative D call TRBD2 (7 bases). The CDR3 length is 16 residues. The germline V gene has CDR1 SGHRS and CDR2 YFSETQ. V lost 4 bases to trimming and J lost 7 bases, with 20 bases between them. CDR3 in DNA: TGCGCCAGCAGCCTGTCGGGGGGCCCCCCGGACGGGGAGCTGTTTTTT. This translates into CASSLSGGPPDGELFF.

The chain couples TRBV7-2 to TRBJ2-7; 9 nucleotides match TRBD2. The germline gives CDR1 SGHTA, CDR2 FQGNSA. This CDR3 region has 16 residues. V shed 1 base and J 3 bases; nucleotides not matched to a gene: 7. The CDR3 nucleotides are TGTGCCAGCAGCTTAGAAAGTCTAGCGGGGAACTACGAGCAGTACTTC. This translates into CASSLESLAGNYEQYF.

This clone has only one observation. The V call is TRBV6-1, the J call TRBJ2-2, with 7 nucleotides matching TRBD1. The CDR3 is 16 amino acids. Unmatched junction bases numbered 1, after V lost 0 bases and J lost 0 bases. The germline V gene encodes CDR1 MNHNS and CDR2 SASEGT. The chain's CDR3 is CASSEAQGANTGELFF. CDR3 bases: TGTGCCAGCAGTGAAGCCCAGGGGGCGAACACCGGGGAGCTGTTTTTT.

Here the CDR3 DNA reads TGTGCCAGCAGCTTAGAGGGGAGGGCCATCTACAATGAGCAGTTCTTC. Amino acids: CASSLEGRAIYNEQFF. The V and J genes are TRBV7-9 and TRBJ2-1, with 7 bases identical to TRBD2. The trim removed 1 base at V and 3 bases at J, leaving 6 bases unmatched. CDR1 and CDR2 (germline): SEHNR, FQNEAQ (reference sequence). The CDR3 contains 16 residues.

This clone was picked up one time. V gene TRBV25-1 combines with J gene TRBJ2-2; no definite D call. V was pared by 4 bases and J by 5 bases, with 8 bases between. CDR3 length equals 13 residues. Germline-derived CDR1 and CDR2 are MGHDK and SYGVNS. The CDR3 DNA is TGTGCCAGCAGTGCAATAGGGACCGGGGAGCTGTTTTTT. Protein sequence: CASSAIGTGELFF.

The chain employs TRBV6-1 and TRBJ1-4, with TRBD1 matching 8 bases. The CDR3 covers 15 residues. V trimming: 4 bases; J trimming: 5 bases; junction bases outside the gene matches: 6. In germline, CDR1 is MNHNS, CDR2 SASEGT. CDR3 loop: CASSATGTGNEKLFF. The DNA of the CDR3 is TGTGCCAGCAGTGCCACCGGGACAGGAAATGAAAAACTGTTTTTT.

The rearrangement links TRBV19 to TRBJ2-7; the D gene is possibly TRBD2 (5 bases). V lost 1 base, J lost 6 bases, and 7 bases lay in between. CDR1 is LNHDA and CDR2 is SQIVND in the germline V gene (reference sequence). The CDR3 is 12 residues long. The CDR3 here is CASSIGAGEQYF. CDR3 bases: TGTGCCAGTAGTATAGGGGCGGGCGAGCAGTACTTC.

J is TRBJ1-2 and V is TRBV19; 9 bases agree with TRBD1. This CDR3 comprises 15 residues. Germline-derived CDR1 and CDR2 are LNHDA and SQIVND (reference sequence). Losses at the gene ends were 8 bases for V and 6 bases for J; bases not matched to a gene: 13. Written as DNA, the CDR3 is TGTGCCAGTCATAGTTCGGGACAGGGAGAACATGGCTACACCTTC. Translating gives CASHSSGQGEHGYTF.

This clone was seen a few times. V and J are TRBV11-2 and TRBJ1-6; possibly TRBD1 for D (6 bases). Trimming removed 4 bases at V and 7 bases at J, with 14 bases between. In germline, CDR1 is SGHAT, CDR2 FQNNGV. The CDR3 is made up of 15 amino acids. CDR3 in amino acids: CASSSRKQGNSPLHF. The CDR3 DNA is TGTGCCAGCAGCTCTAGGAAGCAGGGGAATTCACCCCTCCACTTT.

Only one count was recorded for this clone. The chain carries TRBV5-5 and TRBJ2-7; 12 nucleotides agree with TRBD2. This CDR3 contains 15 residues. CDR1 is SGHKS and CDR2 is YYEKEE in the germline V gene (reference sequence). Losses at the gene ends were 1 base for V and 3 bases for J; bases not matched to a gene: 2. The CDR3 sequence is CASSLKLAGGYEQYF. DNA of the CDR3: TGTGCCAGCAGCTTGAAACTAGCGGGGGGCTACGAGCAGTACTTC. Variable domain in full (rest from reference TRBV5-5 and TRBJ2-7): DAGVTQSPTHLIKTRGQQVTLRCSPISGHKSVSWYQQVLGQGPQFIFQYYEKEERGRGNFPDRFSARQFPNYSSELNVNALLLGDSALYLCASSLKLAGGYEQYFGPGTRLTVT.

This clone was counted a single time. The V and J genes are TRBV15 and TRBJ1-1; weak D call: TRBD1 (6 bases). Trimming left V 1 base short and J 4 bases short, with 10 bases between. The CDR3 length is 14 residues. From germline, CDR1 is LNHNV and CDR2 YYDKDF (reference sequence). CDR3 coding DNA: TGTGCCACCAGCAGAGGAACAGGGCCCACTGAAGCTTTCTTT. Amino acid sequence: CATSRGTGPTEAFF.

The V gene is TRBV5-4, the J gene TRBJ2-7; the D is unclear. The CDR3 loop spans 13 amino acids. V lost 5 bases and J 2 bases, leaving 11 bases between the germline ends. Germline assignment: CDR1 SGHNT and CDR2 YYREEE (reference sequence). DNA of the CDR3: TGTGCCAGCAGTTTTGCAGGAGCCTACGAGCAGTACTTC. Its translation is CASSFAGAYEQYF.

The V gene is TRBV7-2, the J gene TRBJ1-5; D uncertain. Germline V CDR1 and CDR2: SGHTA, FQGNSA. The ends were cut back, 5 bases at V and 13 bases at J, with 18 bases in the middle. The CDR3 consists of 13 residues. CDR3: CASSPDQAVVQHF. In DNA, the CDR3 is TGTGCCAGCAGCCCCGACCAGGCGGTTGTTCAGCATTTT.

The chain has TRBV21-1 and TRBJ2-5; TRBD2 is the table's D call, not checked against the DNA. TRBV21-1 is assigned pseudogene status. CDR3 length: 13 amino acids. This CDR3 reads CARTGGFQETQYF. The CDR3 coding sequence is TGTGCCAGGACGGGAGGGTTCCAAGAGACCCAGTACTTC.

The J gene is TRBJ1-6, the V gene TRBV13; 7 bases map to TRBD1. This CDR3 region has 15 residues. Trimming at V came to 5 bases and at J to 11 bases, leaving 12 bases not matched to a gene. CDR1 and CDR2 from the germline V gene are PRHDT and FYEKMQ (reference sequence). The CDR3 DNA sequence: TGTGCCAGCAGCACCAGACAGGGACTAAACCCACCCCTCCACTTT. This gives the protein CASSTRQGLNPPLHF.

The gene calls are TRBV19 and TRBJ2-4, with 9 nucleotides matching TRBD2. After removal of 3 bases from V and 0 bases from J, the junction contained 18 bases not matched to a gene. Germline loops: CDR1 LNHDA, CDR2 SQIVND (reference sequence). CDR3 length: 21 amino acids. As DNA, the CDR3 is TGTGCCAGTAGTATCCTGCAGGAACCCATCAGCGGGGGGTTAGCCAAAAACATTCAGTACTTC. This translates into CASSILQEPISGGLAKNIQYF.

The chain combines TRBV4-1 with TRBJ2-2, with 9 nucleotides matching TRBD1. Losses at the gene ends were 5 bases for V and 3 bases for J; bases not matched to a gene: 7. From germline, CDR1 is MGHRA and CDR2 YSYEKL. The CDR3 extends over 16 amino acids. CDR3 sequence: CASSKEWTGDTGELFF. CDR3 DNA sequence: TGCGCCAGCAGCAAGGAGTGGACAGGGGACACCGGGGAGCTGTTTTTT.

The J gene is TRBJ1-1, the V gene TRBV11-2, with 9 bases that match TRBD1. CDR1 is SGHAT and CDR2 is FQNNGV in the germline V gene. The CDR3 sequence is 14 residues long. V trimming: 3 bases; J trimming: 3 bases; junction bases outside the gene matches: 2. CDR3 bases: TGTGCCAGCAGCTTCTGGACAGGGGACACTGAAGCTTTCTTT. It specifies CASSFWTGDTEAFF. The full variable domain, completed using reference TRBV11-2 and TRBJ1-1, is EAGVAQSPRYKIIEKRQSVAFWCNPISGHATLYWYQQILGQGPKLLIQFQNNGVVDDSQLPKDRFSAERLKGVDSTLKIQPAKLEDSAVYLCASSFWTGDTEAFFGQGTRLTVV.

To note about this clone: The identical CDR3 is also encoded by other nucleotide sequences in the sample. The V gene is TRBV2, the J gene TRBJ2-7; 10 positions match TRBD1. V shed 0 bases, J shed 4 bases, and the junction held 0 bases outside the gene matches. CDR3 length: 14 amino acids. Germline V gene sequence: CDR1 SNHLY, CDR2 FYNNEI. CDR3 sequence reads: CASSEAGQGYEQYF. CDR3 coding DNA: TGTGCCAGCAGTGAAGCGGGACAGGGGTACGAGCAGTACTTC.

The chain combines TRBV19 with TRBJ1-2, with a possible D match to TRBD1 (6 bases). Germline CDR1 is LNHDA and CDR2 is SQIVND (reference sequence). CDR3 length equals 16 residues. V lost 2 bases, J lost 8 bases, and 21 bases lay in between. CDR3 DNA sequence: TGTGCCAGTAGTATAACCCCGGACAGCAGTTTGAGCGGCTACACCTTC. Amino acids: CASSITPDSSLSGYTF.

The V call is TRBV19, the J call TRBJ1-5, with D possibly being TRBD1 (6 bases). Germline V gene data show CDR1 as LNHDA and CDR2 as SQIVND (reference sequence). The CDR3 extends over 14 amino acids. Deletions cut 5 bases from V and 5 bases from J, with 13 bases between. CDR3 loop: CASSLDSMDQPQHF. The DNA of the CDR3 is TGTGCCAGTAGTCTGGACAGTATGGATCAGCCCCAGCATTTT.

V is TRBV10-3 and J is TRBJ2-7, with TRBD1 matching over 10 bases. The CDR3 spans 14 residues. The J segment lost 4 bases and the V segment lost 4 bases, leaving 4 bases of the junction unmatched. Germline values: CDR1 ENHRY, CDR2 SYGVKD. The chain's CDR3 is CAISVGDRGYEQYF. The CDR3 DNA is TGTGCCATCAGTGTAGGGGACAGGGGTTACGAGCAGTACTTC.